The rows below give T cell receptor beta chains drawn from one sample of a study of cytomegalovirus exposure and HLA in healthy donors. TCRdb's copy holds only in-frame clones and misses some; the assay was immunoSEQ multiplex PCR. The sample includes about 73,000 clones, roughly 90% of them seen just once. The specimen was PBMCs. These TCRs come from a woman in her late teens or twenties in good health and CMV-seropositive. Both conserved end residues are part of each CDR3. A D gene is named only where the DNA matches it firmly. Expanded clones are given a class, and other clones once, few, many or no size at all.

NA	16	TRBJ2-5	TRBV27	TRBD2	CASSLLAGALQETQYF	TGTGCCAGCAGTTTATTAGCGGGAGCCCTACAAGAGACCCAGTACTTC
NA	13	TRBJ2-5	TRBV28	NA	CATSEGGLETQYF	TGTGCCACCTCGGAGGGAGGATTGGAGACCCAGTACTTC
NA	17	TRBJ2-2	TRBV14	TRBD2	CASSQGLAGVYTGELFF	TGTGCCAGCAGCCAAGGACTAGCGGGAGTGTACACCGGGGAGCTGTTTTTT
once	12	TRBJ1-6	TRBV11-2	NA	CASSRTGSPLHF	TGTGCCAGCAGCCGAACGGGTTCACCCCTCCACTTT
NA	16	TRBJ1-2	TRBV5-1	TRBD1	CASSLARTGGIYGYTF	TGCGCCAGCAGCTTGGCCAGGACAGGGGGCATCTATGGCTACACCTTC
NA	17	TRBJ1-4	TRBV9	TRBD1	CASSVGGQGGTNEKLFF	TGTGCCAGCAGCGTAGGGGGACAGGGAGGAACTAATGAAAAACTGTTTTTT
NA	13	TRBJ2-2	TRBV6-6	NA	CASTPTGTGELFF	TGTGCCAGCACTCCGACGGGGACCGGGGAGCTGTTTTTT
NA	15	TRBJ1-5	TRBV6-1	NA	CASSIQRNSNQPQHF	TGTGCCAGCAGTATACAGAGAAATAGCAATCAGCCCCAGCATTTT
NA	16	TRBJ2-1	TRBV19	TRBD2	CASSIGLAFPWNEQFF	TGTGCCAGTAGTATAGGACTAGCGTTCCCTTGGAATGAGCAGTTCTTC
NA	13	TRBJ1-6	TRBV30	TRBD1	CAWKDRGNSPLHF	TGTGCCTGGAAAGACAGGGGAAATTCACCCCTCCACTTT
NA	15	TRBJ1-1	TRBV4-1	NA	CASSQETPGYTEAFF	TGCGCCAGCAGCCAAGAGACCCCCGGGTACACTGAAGCTTTCTTT